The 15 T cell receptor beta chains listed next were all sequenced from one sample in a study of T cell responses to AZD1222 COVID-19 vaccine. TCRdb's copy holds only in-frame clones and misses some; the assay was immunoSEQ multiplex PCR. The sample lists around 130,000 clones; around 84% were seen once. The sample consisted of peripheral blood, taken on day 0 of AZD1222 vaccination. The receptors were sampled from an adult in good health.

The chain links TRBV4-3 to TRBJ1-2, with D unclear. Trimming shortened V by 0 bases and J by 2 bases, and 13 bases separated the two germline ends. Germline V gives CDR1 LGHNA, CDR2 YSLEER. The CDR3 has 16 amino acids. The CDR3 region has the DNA TGCGCCAGCAGCCAAGATCCCGCGGTGGGCAACTATGGCTACACCTTC. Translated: CASSQDPAVGNYGYTF.

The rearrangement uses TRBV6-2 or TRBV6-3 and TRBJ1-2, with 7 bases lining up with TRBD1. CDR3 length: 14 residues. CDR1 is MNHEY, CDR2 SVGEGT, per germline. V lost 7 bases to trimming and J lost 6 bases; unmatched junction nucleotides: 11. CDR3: CASTPGGSFDGYTF. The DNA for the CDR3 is TGTGCCAGCACCCCAGGGGGTAGTTTCGATGGCTACACCTTC.

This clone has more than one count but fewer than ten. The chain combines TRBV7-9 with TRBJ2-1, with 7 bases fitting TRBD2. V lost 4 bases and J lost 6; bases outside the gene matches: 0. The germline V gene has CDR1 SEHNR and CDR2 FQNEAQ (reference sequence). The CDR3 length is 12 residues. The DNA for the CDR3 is TGTGCCAGCAGCTGGGGGGGCAATGAGCAGTTCTTC. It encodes CASSWGGNEQFF.

The DNA of the CDR3 is TGTGCCAGTAGACGAGAATTGAACACTGAAGCTTTCTTT. Translated: CASRRELNTEAFF. The chain links TRBV19 to TRBJ1-1; D is unclear. CDR3 size: 13 residues. V gave up 6 bases and J gave up 0 bases, with 8 bases separating them. CDR1 is LNHDA and CDR2 is SQIVND in the germline V gene (reference sequence).

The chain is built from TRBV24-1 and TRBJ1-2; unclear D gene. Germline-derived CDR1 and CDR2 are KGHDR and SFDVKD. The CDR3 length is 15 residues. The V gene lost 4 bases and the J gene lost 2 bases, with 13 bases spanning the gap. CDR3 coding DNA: TGTGCCACCAGTGACCCCGCATTAGGGAACTATGGCTACACCTTC. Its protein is CATSDPALGNYGYTF.

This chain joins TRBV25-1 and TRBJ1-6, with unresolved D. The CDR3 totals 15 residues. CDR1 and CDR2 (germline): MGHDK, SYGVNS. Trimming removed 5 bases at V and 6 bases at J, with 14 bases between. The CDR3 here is CASSPVRNGNSPLHF. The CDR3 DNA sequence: TGTGCCAGCAGTCCCGTGAGGAACGGTAATTCACCCCTCCACTTT.

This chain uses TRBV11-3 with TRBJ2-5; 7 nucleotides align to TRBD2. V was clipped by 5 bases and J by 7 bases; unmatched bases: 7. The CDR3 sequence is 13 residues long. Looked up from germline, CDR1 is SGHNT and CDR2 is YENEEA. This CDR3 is CASSRGLVGTQYF. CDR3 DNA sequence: TGTGCCAGCAGCCGAGGACTAGTAGGGACCCAGTACTTC.

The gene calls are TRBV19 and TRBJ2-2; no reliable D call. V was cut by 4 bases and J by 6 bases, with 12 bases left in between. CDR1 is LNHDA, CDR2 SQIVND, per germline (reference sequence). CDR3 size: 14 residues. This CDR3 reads CASSRRSPAGELFF. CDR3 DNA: TGTGCCAGTAGTAGACGTTCTCCGGCCGGGGAGCTGTTTTTT.

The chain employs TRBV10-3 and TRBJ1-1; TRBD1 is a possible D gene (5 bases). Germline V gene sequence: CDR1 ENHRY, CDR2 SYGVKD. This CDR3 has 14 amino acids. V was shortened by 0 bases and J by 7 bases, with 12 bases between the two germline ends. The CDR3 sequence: CAISESRQTHEAFF. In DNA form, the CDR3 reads TGTGCCATCAGTGAGTCAAGACAGACTCATGAAGCTTTCTTT.

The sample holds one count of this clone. DNA for the CDR3: TGTGCCAGCAGCGTAGCGGTTAACTCCTACAATGAGCAGTTCTTC. It yields the protein CASSVAVNSYNEQFF. This rearrangement joins TRBV9 to TRBJ2-1; D gene uncertain. Germline CDR1 reads SGDLS; CDR2 reads YYNGEE. The CDR3 loop spans 15 amino acids. With 0 bases removed from V and 0 bases from J, the gap between germline ends came to 7 bases.

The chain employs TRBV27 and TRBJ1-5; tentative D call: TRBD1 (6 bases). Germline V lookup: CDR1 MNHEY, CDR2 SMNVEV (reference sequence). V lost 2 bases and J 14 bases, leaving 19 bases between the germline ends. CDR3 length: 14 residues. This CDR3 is CASSLKDRGVSEHF. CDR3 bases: TGTGCCAGCAGTTTAAAGGACAGAGGAGTATCGGAGCATTTT.

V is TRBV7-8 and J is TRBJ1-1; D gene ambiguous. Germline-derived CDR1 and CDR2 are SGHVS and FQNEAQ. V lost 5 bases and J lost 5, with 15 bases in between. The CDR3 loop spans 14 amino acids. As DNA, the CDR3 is TGTGCCAGCAGCGCCAGGACGGGAGGAACTGAAGCTTTCTTT. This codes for CASSARTGGTEAFF.

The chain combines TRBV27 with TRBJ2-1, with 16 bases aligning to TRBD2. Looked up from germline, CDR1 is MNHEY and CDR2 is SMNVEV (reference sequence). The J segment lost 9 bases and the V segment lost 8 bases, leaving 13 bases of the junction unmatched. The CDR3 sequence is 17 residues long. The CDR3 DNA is TGTGCCAGCGGAACCGGGACTAGCGGGGGGGCAGGTCCTGAGCAGTTCTTC. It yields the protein CASGTGTSGGAGPEQFF.

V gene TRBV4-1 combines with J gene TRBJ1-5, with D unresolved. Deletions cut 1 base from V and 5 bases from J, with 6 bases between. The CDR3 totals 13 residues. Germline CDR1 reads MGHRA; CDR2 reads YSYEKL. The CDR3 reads CASSQAQDQPQHF. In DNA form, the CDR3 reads TGCGCCAGCAGCCAAGCCCAAGATCAGCCCCAGCATTTT.

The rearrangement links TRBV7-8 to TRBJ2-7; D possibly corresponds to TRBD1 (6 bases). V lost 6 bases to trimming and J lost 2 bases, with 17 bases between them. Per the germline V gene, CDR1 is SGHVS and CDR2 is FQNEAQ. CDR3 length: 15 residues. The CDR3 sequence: CASRSFRDKPYEQYF. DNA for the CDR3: TGTGCCAGCAGATCATTCCGGGACAAACCCTACGAGCAGTACTTC.